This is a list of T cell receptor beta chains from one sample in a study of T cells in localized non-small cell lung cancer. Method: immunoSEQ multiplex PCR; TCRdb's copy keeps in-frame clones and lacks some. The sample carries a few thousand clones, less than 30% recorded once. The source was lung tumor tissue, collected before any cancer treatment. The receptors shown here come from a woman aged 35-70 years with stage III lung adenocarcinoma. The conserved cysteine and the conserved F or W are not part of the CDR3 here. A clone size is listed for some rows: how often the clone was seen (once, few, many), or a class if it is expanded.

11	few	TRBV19	ASSIEYTDTQY
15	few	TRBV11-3	ASSFGAGTLGNYGYT
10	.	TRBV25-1	ASSEGARTQY
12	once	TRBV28	ATLPGGRNQPQH
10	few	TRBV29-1	SVEGVHEKLF
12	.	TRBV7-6	ASSSDRAQETQY
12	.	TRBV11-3	ASSLDREAYEQY
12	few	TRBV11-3	ASSLEWGEYGYT
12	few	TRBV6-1	ASSEAGGHYGYT
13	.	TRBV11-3	ASSPRQGDNSPLH
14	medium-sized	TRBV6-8	ASSASRPPRLYGYT
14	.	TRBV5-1	ASSLTPEQGNSPLH
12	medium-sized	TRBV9	ASSPGTDTDTQY
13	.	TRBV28	ASRPQGLRNNEQF
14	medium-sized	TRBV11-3	ASSPTRDRVAYEQY
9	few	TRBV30	AWRIGGRGF
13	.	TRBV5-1	ASSRLGTSEGGYT
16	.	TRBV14	ASSQEGFAAGAKNIQY
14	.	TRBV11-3	ASSLGGGSRAYGYT
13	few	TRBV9	ASSPREGAGTEAF
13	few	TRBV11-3	ASSLHGGTVTEAF
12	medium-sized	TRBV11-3	ASNSSPTGGEQY
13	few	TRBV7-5	ASSLNPGAGYEQY
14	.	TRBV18	ASSQGTRRSYNEQF
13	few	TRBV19	ASSKGTSVTNEQF
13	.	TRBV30	AWSVGVAGANVLT
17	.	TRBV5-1	ASSATIGQVLSGANVLT
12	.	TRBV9	ASSPLERNTEAF
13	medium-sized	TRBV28	ASSAWDRPNYGYT
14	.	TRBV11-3	ASSREPGLAYNEQF
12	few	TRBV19	ASSIGGIVGELF
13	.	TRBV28	ASSLAARSGNTIY
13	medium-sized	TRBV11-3	ASRKGRVTQETQY
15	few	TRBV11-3	ASSRSTGGDSYNEQF
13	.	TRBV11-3	ASSLMGFRVSEQF
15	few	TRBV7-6	ASSSIPTQGILSKAF
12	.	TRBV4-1	ASSQVGVGYEQY
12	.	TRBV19	ASSINPGGGEQF
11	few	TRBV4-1	ASSQDPNSPLH
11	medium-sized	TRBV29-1	SVGGGRTDTQY
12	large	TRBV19	ASSTWDRNTEAF
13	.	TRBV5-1	ASSLDGGAYNEQF
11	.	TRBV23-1	ASSINTGDTQY
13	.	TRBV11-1	ASSYSLTVGNTIY
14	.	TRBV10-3	AISVGGSSYNSPLH
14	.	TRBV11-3	ASSRERDPSRDTQY
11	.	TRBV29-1	SVRSSYNSPLH
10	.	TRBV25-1	ASSSGGYEQY
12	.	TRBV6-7	ASSPNKASSPQH
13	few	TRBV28	ASSVSTGRAGELF
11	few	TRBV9	ASSVSLQETQY
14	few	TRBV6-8	ASSDEGTGGLYGYT
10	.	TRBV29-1	SVGGQLDTQY
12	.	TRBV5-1	ASSPGGVEETQY
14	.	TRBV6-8	ASSPGLAGVYNEQF